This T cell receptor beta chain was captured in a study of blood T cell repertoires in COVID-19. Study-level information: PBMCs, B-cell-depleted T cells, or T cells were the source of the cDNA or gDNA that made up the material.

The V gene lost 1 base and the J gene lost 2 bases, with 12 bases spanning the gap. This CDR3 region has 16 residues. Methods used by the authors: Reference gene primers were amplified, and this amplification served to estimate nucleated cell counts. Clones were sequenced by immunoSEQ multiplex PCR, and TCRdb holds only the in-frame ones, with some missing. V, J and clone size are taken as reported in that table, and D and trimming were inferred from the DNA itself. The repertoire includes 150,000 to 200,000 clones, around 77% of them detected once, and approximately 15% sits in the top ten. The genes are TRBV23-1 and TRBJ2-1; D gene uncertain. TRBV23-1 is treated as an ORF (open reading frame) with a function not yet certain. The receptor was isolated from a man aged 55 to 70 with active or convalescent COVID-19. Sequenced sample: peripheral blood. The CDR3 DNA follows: TGCGCCAGCAGTCAATGTAACAAACGCCCCTACAATGAGCAGTTCTTC. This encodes CASSQCNKRPYNEQFF.